Given below is one TCR beta chain in context. The antigen is not known. Since a much larger clone is just one base distant, this may be a read error. CDR3 length equals 15 residues. V lost 7 bases, J lost 3 bases, and 9 bases stayed unmatched. The germline gives CDR1 DFQATT, CDR2 SNEGSKA (reference sequence). Every patient had bone marrow sampled while the disease was active. The data originate from a study of read filtering for tumor transcriptome and immune sequencing. Across the study: Patients were about 18 male and approximately 15 female, mean age 65.9 years, range roughly 45 to 85. DNase treatment preceded whole-transcriptome library preparation. Findings and caveats of the study: About 77% of IR-seq clonotypes had a single read, yet these held about 3.4% of reads.

Molecular barcoded adaptors covering alpha/delta and beta/gamma chains were used on about 0.4 ug RNA. TCRdb reprocessed the reads via MiXCR and lists one record per CDR3 protein. Of 40,000 or so distinct CDR3 sequences listed, 10% to 15% are singletons. The rearrangement links TRBV20-1 to TRBJ2-7, with 13 bases fitting TRBD2. Specimen: a population of CD138-negative cells sorted from bone marrow. The sequence was obtained from a donor at least 40 years old with multiple myeloma. The CDR3 coding sequence is TGCAGTGTCGAGACTAGCGGGAGGTACTTCTACGAGCAGTACTTC. Its protein is CSVETSGRYFYEQYF.